This TCR beta chain came from a study of shared T cell receptors in the human thymus. CDR3 size: 15 residues. V shed 5 bases, J shed 4 bases, and the junction held 5 bases outside the gene matches. Germline V gene sequence: CDR1 LGHNA, CDR2 YNFKEQ. Profiling relied on immunoSEQ multiplex PCR, and the TCRdb table lists in-frame clones only, not all of them. Of more than 550,000 clones listed, more than 70% were seen once; the top ten hold about 0.0094%. This sample was shared with a second study, whose subject was human thymus T cells. That work states: Donors were healthy Finnish babies undergoing corrective operations for congenital heart defects. Among thymic and blood repertoires, usage of V and J genes appeared biased. Related research described strongly overlapping thymic repertoires in unrelated people.

V is TRBV4-2 and J is TRBJ2-7, with TRBD2 matching 13 bases. Sequencing was carried out using thymocytes. The TCR originated in a boy younger than two with a congenital heart defect. The CDR3 nucleotides are TGTGCCAGCAGCTTCAGACTAGCGGGGGGATACGAGCAGTACTTC. Translated: CASSFRLAGGYEQYF.